Presented here are 10 T cell receptor beta chains from one specimen sequenced in a study of cytomegalovirus exposure and HLA in healthy donors. PCR involved 60 Vbeta and 13 Jbeta primers. Measured with immunoSEQ multiplex PCR; TCRdb has only the in-frame clones, and not every one. This sample yields 50,000 to 65,000 clones, of which 70% to 75% are seen a single time; less than 7% belongs to the top ten. The sequenced material came from PBMCs. The receptor source for this set is a woman aged 25 to 39 in good health and CMV-seronegative.

V usage is TRBV6-1 and J usage is TRBJ2-7; D remains ambiguous. The CDR3 runs 13 residues. Germline values: CDR1 MNHNS, CDR2 SASEGT. V gave up 0 bases and J gave up 7 bases, with 10 bases separating them. The CDR3 coding sequence is TGTGCCAGCAGTGAAGCGGAGCCCTCGGAGCAGTACGTC. Its protein product is CASSEAEPSEQYV.

The V and J genes are TRBV5-1 and TRBJ2-2, with D possibly TRBD1 on 6 matching bases. V lost 6 bases, J lost 5 bases, and 11 bases lay in between. CDR1 and CDR2 from the germline V gene are SGHRS and YFSETQ. There are 13 residues in the CDR3. The CDR3: CASTEQGTGELFF. CDR3 coding DNA: TGCGCCAGCACCGAACAGGGAACCGGGGAGCTGTTTTTT. Full variable domain (missing parts from reference TRBV5-1 and TRBJ2-2): KAGVTQTPRYLIKTRGQQVTLSCSPISGHRSVSWYQQTPGQGLQFLFEYFSETQRNKGNFPGRFSGRQFSNSRSEMNVSTLELGDSALYLCASTEQGTGELFFGEGSRLTVL.

This clone was seen more than once but under ten times. The chain employs TRBV25-1 and TRBJ1-1; D is unclear. Trimming took off 4 bases at V and 0 bases at J, with 12 bases between the two ends. Germline V lookup: CDR1 MGHDK, CDR2 SYGVNS. This CDR3 is 15 amino acids long. The CDR3, as DNA: TGTGCCAGCAGTGTTAACAGAGCAATGAACACTGAAGCTTTCTTT. Translated, it gives CASSVNRAMNTEAFF.

This clone was detected only once. CDR3 bases: TGTGCCAGCAGCTTGGACCTATCCCACGAGCAGTACTTC. This translates into CASSLDLSHEQYF. The J gene is TRBJ2-7, the V gene TRBV5-4; D gene uncertain. V lost 0 bases and J lost 5, with 9 bases in between. Germline assignment: CDR1 SGHNT and CDR2 YYREEE (reference sequence). The CDR3 runs 13 residues.

This clone appeared a single time. The chain recombines TRBV21-1 with TRBJ2-3; the table's D call of TRBD2 was not tested on the DNA. TRBV21-1 counts as a pseudogene. This CDR3 is built from 17 residues. The CDR3 here is CASIQNLTSVSTDTQYF. The CDR3 coding sequence is TGTGCCAGCATCCAAAATCTCACTAGCGTTAGCACAGATACGCAGTATTTT.

The chain couples TRBV27 to TRBJ2-3, with D tentatively TRBD1 (5 bases). This CDR3 comprises 13 residues. CDR1 is MNHEY and CDR2 is SMNVEV in the germline V gene (reference sequence). Trimming took 1 base from V and 5 from J, leaving 7 bases between them. CDR3 DNA sequence: TGTGCCAGCAGTTTATTAGGGGTAGATACGCAGTATTTT. It specifies CASSLLGVDTQYF.

The chain is built from TRBV9 and TRBJ2-5; TRBD2 matches 7 bases. The J segment lost 5 bases and the V segment lost 4 bases, leaving 8 bases of the junction unmatched. Germline V lookup: CDR1 SGDLS, CDR2 YYNGEE. This CDR3 comprises 14 residues. The CDR3 loop reads CASSPRDYGETQYF. DNA for the CDR3: TGTGCCAGCAGCCCCCGGGACTATGGGGAGACCCAGTACTTC. Drawing the rest from reference TRBV9 and TRBJ2-5, the complete variable domain is DSGVTQTPKHLITATGQRVTLRCSPRSGDLSVYWYQQSLDQGLQFLIQYYNGEERAKGNILERFSAQQFPDLHSELNLSSLELGDSALYFCASSPRDYGETQYFGPGTRLLVL.

This clone has a handful of counts. V gene TRBV2 combines with J gene TRBJ1-1, with D possibly being TRBD1 (6 bases). There are 14 residues in the CDR3. Germline values: CDR1 SNHLY, CDR2 FYNNEI. Trimming cost V 7 bases and J 4 bases, with 16 bases left between them. The CDR3, as DNA: TGTGCCAGCATTCTCTCGGACAGCACCACTGAAGCTTTCTTT. Translating gives CASILSDSTTEAFF.

This clone was seen more than once but under ten times. The chain couples TRBV18 to TRBJ1-4; 7 bases agree with TRBD1. Germline lookup yields CDR1 KGHSH and CDR2 LQKENI. V was clipped by 2 bases and J by 8 bases; unmatched bases: 8. The CDR3 extends over 15 amino acids. CDR3 DNA sequence: TGTGCCAGCTCACCAGAGGGGGCGTATGGGGAAAAACTGTTTTTT. Its translation: CASSPEGAYGEKLFF.

This clone has only one observation. This chain joins TRBV27 and TRBJ2-7; a possible D gene is TRBD2 (5 bases). The V gene lost 3 bases and the J gene lost 1 base, with 10 bases spanning the gap. This CDR3 is built from 14 residues. The germline V gene has CDR1 MNHEY and CDR2 SMNVEV (reference sequence). The CDR3 here is CASSFSRESYEQYF. The CDR3 DNA reads TGTGCCAGCAGTTTTTCTAGGGAGTCCTACGAGCAGTACTTC.